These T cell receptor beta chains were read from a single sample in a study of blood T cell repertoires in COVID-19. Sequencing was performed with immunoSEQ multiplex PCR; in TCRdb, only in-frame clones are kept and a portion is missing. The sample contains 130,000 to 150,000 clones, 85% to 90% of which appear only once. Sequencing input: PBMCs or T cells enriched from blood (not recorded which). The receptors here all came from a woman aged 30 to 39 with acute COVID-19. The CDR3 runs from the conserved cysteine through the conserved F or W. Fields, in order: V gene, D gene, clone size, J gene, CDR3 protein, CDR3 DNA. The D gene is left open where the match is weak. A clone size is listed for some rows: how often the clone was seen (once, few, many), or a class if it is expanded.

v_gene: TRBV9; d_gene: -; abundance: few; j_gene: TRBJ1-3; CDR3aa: CASSTDSSGNTIYF; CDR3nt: TGTGCCAGCAGCACCGACAGCTCTGGAAACACCATATATTTT
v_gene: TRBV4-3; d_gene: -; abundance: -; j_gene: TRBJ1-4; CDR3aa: CASSQVGGVNEKLFF; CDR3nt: TGCGCCAGCAGCCAAGTCGGAGGGGTTAATGAAAAACTGTTTTTT
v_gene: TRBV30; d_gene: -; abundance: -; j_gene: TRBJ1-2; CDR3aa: CAWSPRLDWTFRGYTF; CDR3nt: TGTGCCTGGAGTCCACGACTTGACTGGACTTTTCGTGGCTACACCTTC
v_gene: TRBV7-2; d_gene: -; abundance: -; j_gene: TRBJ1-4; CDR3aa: CASSDDTGGTNEKLFF; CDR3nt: TGTGCCAGCAGCGACGACACCGGTGGGACTAATGAAAAACTGTTTTTT
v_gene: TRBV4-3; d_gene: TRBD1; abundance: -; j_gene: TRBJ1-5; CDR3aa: CASSRGTASTANQPQHF; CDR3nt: TGCGCCAGCAGCCGAGGGACAGCCAGCACCGCCAATCAGCCCCAGCATTTT
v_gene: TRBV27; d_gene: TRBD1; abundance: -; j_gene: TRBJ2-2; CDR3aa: CASRDRPTEGLFF; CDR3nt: TGTGCCAGCCGGGACAGACCTACCGAAGGGCTGTTTTTT
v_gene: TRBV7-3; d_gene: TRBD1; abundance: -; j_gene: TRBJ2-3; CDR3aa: CASSLNAGGGTDTQYF; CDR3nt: TGTGCCAGCAGCTTAAATGCAGGGGGAGGCACAGATACGCAGTATTTT
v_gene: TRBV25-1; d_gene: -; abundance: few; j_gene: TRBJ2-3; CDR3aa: CASTAGAGHTDTQYF; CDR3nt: TGTGCCAGCACCGCCGGAGCGGGACATACAGATACGCAGTATTTT
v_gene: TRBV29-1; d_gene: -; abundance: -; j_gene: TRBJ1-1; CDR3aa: CSAGGGLRTEAFF; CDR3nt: TGCAGCGCTGGGGGGGGGTTGAGAACTGAAGCTTTCTTT
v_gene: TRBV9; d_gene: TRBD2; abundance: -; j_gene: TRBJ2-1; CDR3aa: CASSVERGTSGYYNEQFF; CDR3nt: TGTGCCAGCAGCGTAGAGCGTGGGACTAGCGGGTACTACAATGAGCAGTTCTTC
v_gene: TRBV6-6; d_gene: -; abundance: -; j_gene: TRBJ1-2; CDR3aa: CARLYGGAGGYTF; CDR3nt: TGTGCCCGCCTATACGGGGGGGCCGGGGGCTACACCTTC
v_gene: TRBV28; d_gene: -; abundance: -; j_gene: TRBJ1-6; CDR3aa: CASRTGGEYLSYNSPLHF; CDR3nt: TGTGCCAGTCGCACGGGGGGGGAGTATTTGTCCTATAATTCACCCCTCCACTTT
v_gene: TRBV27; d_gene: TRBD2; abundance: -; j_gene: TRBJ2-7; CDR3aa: CASSASSGDSSYEQYF; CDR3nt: TGTGCCAGCAGTGCGTCTAGCGGGGACAGCTCCTACGAGCAGTACTTC
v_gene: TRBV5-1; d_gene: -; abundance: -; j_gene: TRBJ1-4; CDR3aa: CASSPNRFSNEKLFF; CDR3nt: TGCGCCAGCAGTCCGAACAGGTTCTCTAATGAAAAACTGTTTTTT